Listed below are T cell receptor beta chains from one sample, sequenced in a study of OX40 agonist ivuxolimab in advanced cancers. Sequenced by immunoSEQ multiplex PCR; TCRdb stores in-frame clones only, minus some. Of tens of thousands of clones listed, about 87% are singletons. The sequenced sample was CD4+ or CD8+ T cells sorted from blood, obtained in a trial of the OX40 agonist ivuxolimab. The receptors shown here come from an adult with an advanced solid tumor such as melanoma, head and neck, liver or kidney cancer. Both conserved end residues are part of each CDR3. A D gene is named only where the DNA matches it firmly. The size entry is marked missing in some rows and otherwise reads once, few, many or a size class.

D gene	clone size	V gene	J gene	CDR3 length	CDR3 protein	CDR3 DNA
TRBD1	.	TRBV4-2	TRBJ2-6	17	CASSQTGTGSGANVLTF	TGTGCCAGCAGCCAAACCGGGACAGGGTCTGGGGCCAACGTCCTGACTTTC
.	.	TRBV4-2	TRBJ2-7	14	CASSQGGGAYEQYF	TGTGCCAGCAGCCAAGGGGGTGGGGCGTACGAGCAGTACTTC
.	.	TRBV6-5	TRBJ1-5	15	CASRKTGYSNQPQHF	TGTGCCAGCAGGAAGACAGGTTATAGCAATCAGCCCCAGCATTTT
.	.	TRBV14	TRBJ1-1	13	CASSRGSNTEAFF	TGTGCCAGCAGCCGGGGCTCAAACACTGAAGCTTTCTTT
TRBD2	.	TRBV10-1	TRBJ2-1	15	CASSGGTSSYNEQFF	TGCGCCAGCAGTGGAGGGACTAGTTCCTACAATGAGCAGTTCTTC
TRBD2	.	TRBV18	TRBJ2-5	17	CASSRGLAGVTGETQYF	TGTGCCAGCTCCAGGGGACTAGCGGGAGTCACAGGGGAGACCCAGTACTTC
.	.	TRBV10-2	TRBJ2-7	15	CASSESKKLIYEQYF	TGCGCCAGCAGTGAGTCTAAGAAATTGATCTACGAGCAGTACTTC
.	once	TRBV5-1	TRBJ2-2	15	CASSLGRDNTGELFF	TGCGCCAGCAGCTTGGGAAGGGACAACACCGGGGAGCTGTTTTTT
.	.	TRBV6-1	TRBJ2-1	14	CASDSITGELEQFF	TGTGCCAGTGATTCTATTACAGGAGAACTTGAGCAGTTCTTC
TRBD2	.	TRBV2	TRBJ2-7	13	CASSAGGSYEQYF	TGTGCCAGCAGTGCGGGGGGATCCTACGAGCAGTACTTC
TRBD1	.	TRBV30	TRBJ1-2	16	CAWSLPPTGGAGGYTF	TGTGCCTGGAGTCTCCCCCCCACAGGGGGCGCCGGTGGCTACACCTTC
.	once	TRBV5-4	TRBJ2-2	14	CASSTQSGTGELFF	TGTGCCAGCAGCACCCAAAGCGGAACCGGGGAGCTGTTTTTT
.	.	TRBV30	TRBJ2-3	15	CAWSVGTIFTDTQYF	TGTGCCTGGAGTGTAGGCACTATATTCACAGATACGCAGTATTTT
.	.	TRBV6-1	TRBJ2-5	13	CASSQRTTPLRYF	TGTGCCAGCAGCCAGCGGACAACCCCGCTGAGGTACTTC
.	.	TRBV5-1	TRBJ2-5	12	CASSLDQETQYF	TGCGCCAGCAGCTTGGACCAAGAGACCCAGTACTTC
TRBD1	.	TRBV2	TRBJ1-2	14	CASSENGQGYGYTF	TGTGCCAGCAGTGAGAATGGACAGGGCTATGGCTACACCTTC
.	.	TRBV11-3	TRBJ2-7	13	CASSLGRTYEQYF	TGTGCCAGCAGCTTGGGACGGACCTACGAGCAGTACTTC
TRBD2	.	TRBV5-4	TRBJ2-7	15	CASRMAGGRVYEQYF	TGTGCCAGCAGGATGGCGGGAGGTCGGGTCTACGAGCAGTACTTC
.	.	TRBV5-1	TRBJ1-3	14	CASSLGDPGNTIYF	TGCGCCAGCAGCTTGGGGGATCCTGGAAACACCATATATTTT
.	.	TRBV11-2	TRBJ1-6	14	CASSLSQYNSPLHF	TGTGCCAGCAGCTTAAGTCAGTATAATTCACCCCTCCACTTT
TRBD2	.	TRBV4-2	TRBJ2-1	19	CASSQGSAGGGFSYNEQFF	TGTGCCAGCAGCCAAGGGTCCGCTGGGGGGGGTTTCTCCTACAATGAGCAGTTCTTC
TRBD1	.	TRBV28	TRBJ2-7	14	CASTPGTGGTEQYF	TGTGCCAGCACCCCCGGGACAGGGGGCACCGAGCAGTACTTC
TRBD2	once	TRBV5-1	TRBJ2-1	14	CASSSTSGGNEQFF	TGCGCCAGCAGCTCGACTAGCGGGGGAAATGAGCAGTTCTTC
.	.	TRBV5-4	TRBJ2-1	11	CASSQYNEQFF	TGTGCCAGCAGCCAATACAATGAGCAGTTCTTC
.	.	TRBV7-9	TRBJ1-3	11	CASRTGNTIYF	TGTGCCAGCAGGACAGGAAACACCATATATTTT
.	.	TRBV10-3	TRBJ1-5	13	CAISAGINQPQHF	TGTGCCATCAGCGCTGGGATCAATCAGCCCCAGCATTTT
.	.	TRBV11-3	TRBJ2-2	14	CASSLWGDTGELFF	TGTGCCAGCAGCTTATGGGGGGACACCGGGGAGCTGTTTTTT
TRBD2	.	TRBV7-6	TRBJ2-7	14	CASSRLAGGPEQYF	TGTGCCAGCAGCCGACTAGCGGGGGGGCCCGAGCAGTACTTC
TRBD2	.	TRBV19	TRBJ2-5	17	CASSLSPPGLRKETQYF	TGTGCCAGTAGTCTCTCACCTCCGGGACTAAGGAAAGAGACCCAGTACTTC
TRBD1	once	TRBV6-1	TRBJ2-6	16	CASSGQGLSGANVLTF	TGTGCCAGCAGTGGACAGGGGTTATCTGGGGCCAACGTCCTGACTTTC
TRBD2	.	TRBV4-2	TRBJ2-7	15	CASSPWVAGSYEQYF	TGTGCCAGCAGCCCTTGGGTAGCGGGGTCCTACGAGCAGTACTTC
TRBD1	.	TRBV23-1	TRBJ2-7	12	CAGGQGSYEQYF	TGCGCCGGGGGACAGGGATCCTACGAGCAGTACTTC
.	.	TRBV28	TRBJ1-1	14	CASSFPQGYTEAFF	TGTGCCAGCAGTTTTCCGCAAGGGTACACTGAAGCTTTCTTT
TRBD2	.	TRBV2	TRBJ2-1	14	CASNPGLAGVRPFF	TGTGCCAGCAATCCGGGACTAGCGGGAGTACGCCCGTTCTTC
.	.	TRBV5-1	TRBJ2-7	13	CASSLDIPYEQYF	TGCGCCAGCAGCTTGGACATCCCCTACGAGCAGTACTTC